The sample holds a few counts of the clone carrying this T cell receptor beta chain. Its specificity is not known. This sample was taken from a study of T cell repertoires in cytomegalovirus infection. Turning to the study itself: Indications came from public TCR beta signatures; they pointed to CMV infection and to a matching HLA type. General study findings and limits: Cumulative public TCR beta family frequency identified CMV carriers with the relevant HLA. What dominated the ex vivo response were HLA-C-restricted CMV-specific TCR beta clonotypes.

Trimming at V came to 7 bases and at J to 8 bases, leaving 8 bases not matched to a gene. The CDR3 totals 14 residues. In germline, CDR1 is LNHDA, CDR2 SQIVND (reference sequence). TCRdb recomputed calls from the reads with MiXCR, one row per CDR3 protein. The sample shows fewer than 550,000 distinct CDR3 sequences, 26% of them seen only once. Sequenced: PBMCs. The source of this sequence is a human donor in good health (CMV status not recorded). Some clones in this sample may be carry-over from other donors' samples. This chain connects TRBV19 to TRBJ1-2, with 12 bases fitting TRBD1. The CDR3 DNA reads TGTGCCAGTACCGCGGGACAGGGGGCGCGAGGCTACACCTTC. This encodes CASTAGQGARGYTF.